This T cell receptor beta chain originates from a study of T cell responses to AZD1222 COVID-19 vaccine (dated by TCRdb to the early 2020s). Study-wide context: TCR sequencing covered roughly 230 trial participants: 207 given two doses of AZD1222 and about 26 given two doses of MenACWY control vaccine. Trial participants were enrolled by age into 18-55, 56-69 and 70-plus year subgroups, with around 150, 28 and 57 TCR-sequenced participants respectively. The investigation overall reported the following: Conclusions about previously exposed vaccinees are limited because only 5 or 6 AZD1222 recipients were SARS-CoV-2 seropositive at baseline. Vaccine-associated CD4 TCRs spanned the whole spike protein, with dominant responses in regions 160-218 and 743-854. Reportedly, close to half of the unique spike-specific TCRs recognized epitopes lying outside the regions that are mutated in the B.1.351 and B.1.1.7 variants. After two AZD1222 doses, both the breadth and the depth of spike-specific TCRs were significantly higher than at day 0 and than in MenACWY recipients. Participants were mostly white British and included more females than males, and it was suggested by the authors that clonal diversity may have been underestimated. In the small 56-69-year group, the increase in depth fell short of significance, most likely because of low power. Because no samples from the day 14 peak response were available, repertoires could be characterized only after the peak T cell response.

The CDR3 regions of human TCRbeta chains were subjected to immunosequencing. In the original analysis: Repertoire TCRs were checked for matches against a reference library of SARS-CoV-2-specific TCRs that had been generated using the MIRA antigen-specificity platform. Breadth was defined as the fraction of unique TCRs that were SARS-CoV-2-associated, and depth was defined as the fraction of total T cells that were SARS-CoV-2-associated. Using the MIRA data, each spike-specific TCR was mapped to the spike region that the TCR reacts to and placed in a CD4 or CD8 class. Log10-transformed breadth and depth values were compared by one-way ANOVA with Sidak's multiple comparisons tests. Drawn from immuneACCESS, this table holds only the in-frame rearrangements with V and J called that TCRdb kept. Clones are partly lost; checked studies trace under half to an unresolved V gene and leave the rest unexplained. Clone size and the V and J calls come from that table; the DNA yielded D and trimming. The sample table contains some 95,000 clones; only one count was recorded for about 90% of them. The ten largest make up 2.8% of the sample.

Note on this clone: The clone's antigen remains unknown. No qualities accompany the bases; no much larger clone lies one base away.

V trim: 5 bases; J trim: 4 bases; unmatched bases: 4. The CDR3 covers 13 residues, taking in both the cysteine and the phenylalanine. Only the CDR3 region is kept as DNA, spanning 39 bases read in frame from base 1. According to the study, the label for this sample's time point signals: baseline before first vaccination. Interpreted using the paper, the treatment or condition label stands for: meningococcal conjugate vaccine given as trial control. The vaccinee samples were drawn from two UK trials, COV001 and COV002, one of which was a single-blind randomized controlled phase 2/3 trial testing AZD1222 (ChAdOx1 nCoV-19) in healthy adults. Trial participant PBMC samples were collected at day 0 and day 28 after the second dose for TCRbeta chain sequencing.

This TCR was sampled from an adult in good health. This chain is built from TRBV12-3 or TRBV12-4 and TRBJ1-2, and 7 junction bases match TRBD1. The sequencing here drew on peripheral blood, taken on day 0 of MenACWY control vaccination. The bases are TGTGCCAGCAGTCGACAGGGAGGCTATGGCTACACCTTC. Its protein product is CASSRQGGYGYTF.